These T cell receptor beta chains were read from a single sample in a study of blood T cell repertoires in COVID-19. Data came from immunoSEQ multiplex PCR; TCRdb stores just in-frame clones and leaves some out. The table has roughly 340,000 clones, 87% seen once. Sequenced: peripheral blood. These receptor sequences come from a woman aged 45-60 years with COVID-19, enrolled during active disease. CDR3s include the opening cysteine and the closing phenylalanine or tryptophan. D genes are given only for firm matches. Expanded clones are given a class, and other clones once, few, many or no size at all.

v_gene: TRBV10-1
d_gene: .
j_gene: TRBJ1-1
abundance: few
len: 14
CDR3aa: CASSESRRGAEAFF
CDR3nt: TGCGCCAGCAGTGAGTCGAGGAGGGGCGCTGAAGCTTTCTTT

v_gene: TRBV15
d_gene: .
j_gene: TRBJ2-2
abundance: .
len: 14
CDR3aa: CATNQMDRTGELFF
CDR3nt: TGTGCCACCAACCAGATGGACAGAACCGGGGAGCTGTTTTTT

v_gene: TRBV19
d_gene: TRBD1
j_gene: TRBJ1-5
abundance: .
len: 15
CDR3aa: CASRAQQGANQPQHF
CDR3nt: TGTGCCAGTAGGGCTCAACAGGGGGCGAATCAGCCCCAGCATTTT

v_gene: TRBV13
d_gene: TRBD1
j_gene: TRBJ2-3
abundance: .
len: 16
CDR3aa: CASSLRQGPRTDTQYF
CDR3nt: TGTGCCAGCAGCCTCCGACAGGGACCACGCACAGATACGCAGTATTTT

v_gene: TRBV19
d_gene: TRBD1
j_gene: TRBJ1-5
abundance: .
len: 15
CDR3aa: CASSGGQGLNQPQHF
CDR3nt: TGTGCCAGTAGTGGGGGACAGGGTTTAAATCAGCCCCAGCATTTT

v_gene: TRBV11-2
d_gene: .
j_gene: TRBJ2-2
abundance: once
len: 15
CDR3aa: CASSLGGANTGELFF
CDR3nt: TGTGCCAGCAGCTTAGGCGGGGCGAACACCGGGGAGCTGTTTTTT

v_gene: TRBV2
d_gene: .
j_gene: TRBJ1-1
abundance: .
len: 13
CDR3aa: CARGLRGSTEAFF
CDR3nt: TGTGCCAGAGGGCTGAGAGGGAGCACTGAAGCTTTCTTT

v_gene: TRBV5-8
d_gene: TRBD1
j_gene: TRBJ1-2
abundance: .
len: 14
CDR3aa: CASSRKQGAAGYTF
CDR3nt: TGTGCCAGCAGCAGAAAACAGGGGGCGGCTGGCTACACCTTC

v_gene: TRBV5-1
d_gene: TRBD2
j_gene: TRBJ2-3
abundance: .
len: 17
CDR3aa: CASSRIAGALVTDTQYF
CDR3nt: TGCGCCAGCAGCCGAATAGCGGGAGCTCTTGTTACAGATACGCAGTATTTT

v_gene: TRBV7-2
d_gene: .
j_gene: TRBJ1-2
abundance: .
len: 14
CDR3aa: CASSLVGRRDGYTF
CDR3nt: TGTGCCAGCAGCTTAGTGGGCAGGCGGGACGGCTACACCTTC

v_gene: TRBV18
d_gene: .
j_gene: TRBJ1-1
abundance: .
len: 15
CDR3aa: CASSPRGNLNTEAFF
CDR3nt: TGTGCCAGCTCACCACGGGGCAACTTGAACACTGAAGCTTTCTTT

v_gene: TRBV7-6
d_gene: TRBD1
j_gene: TRBJ2-1
abundance: .
len: 15
CDR3aa: CASSLAPTGYNEQFF
CDR3nt: TGTGCCAGCAGCTTAGCTCCGACAGGGTACAATGAGCAGTTCTTC

v_gene: TRBV18
d_gene: .
j_gene: TRBJ2-5
abundance: .
len: 12
CDR3aa: CASSPIRETQYF
CDR3nt: TGTGCCAGCTCACCAATTCGAGAGACCCAGTACTTC

v_gene: TRBV9
d_gene: .
j_gene: TRBJ2-1
abundance: .
len: 15
CDR3aa: CASSVAGVAYNEQFF
CDR3nt: TGTGCCAGCAGCGTAGCAGGGGTCGCCTACAATGAGCAGTTCTTC

v_gene: TRBV18
d_gene: .
j_gene: TRBJ1-2
abundance: .
len: 12
CDR3aa: CASSSLSGGYTF
CDR3nt: TGTGCCAGCTCTTCTCTGTCGGGTGGCTACACCTTC

v_gene: TRBV25-1
d_gene: .
j_gene: TRBJ2-1
abundance: .
len: 14
CDR3aa: CASSRRSSYNEQFF
CDR3nt: TGTGCCAGCAGCAGGAGGAGCTCCTACAATGAGCAGTTCTTC

v_gene: TRBV16
d_gene: .
j_gene: TRBJ2-1
abundance: once
len: 11
CDR3aa: CASSQRVEQFF
CDR3nt: TGTGCCAGCAGCCAACGGGTTGAGCAGTTCTTC

v_gene: TRBV7-2
d_gene: TRBD1
j_gene: TRBJ1-1
abundance: .
len: 17
CDR3aa: CASSSPILRDRGTEAFF
CDR3nt: TGTGCCAGCAGCTCCCCAATCCTTCGGGACAGGGGCACTGAAGCTTTCTTT

v_gene: TRBV10-3
d_gene: .
j_gene: TRBJ2-7
abundance: .
len: 13
CDR3aa: CAISEPISYEQYF
CDR3nt: TGTGCCATCAGTGAGCCCATCTCCTACGAGCAGTACTTC

v_gene: TRBV29-1
d_gene: .
j_gene: TRBJ2-3
abundance: .
len: 14
CDR3aa: CSVLVQASTDTQYF
CDR3nt: TGCAGCGTTCTGGTACAGGCGAGCACAGATACGCAGTATTTT

v_gene: TRBV23-1
d_gene: .
j_gene: TRBJ2-1
abundance: .
len: 14
CDR3aa: CASSPPQEDNEQFF
CDR3nt: TGCGCCAGCAGTCCTCCACAGGAAGACAATGAGCAGTTCTTC

v_gene: TRBV7-9
d_gene: TRBD1
j_gene: TRBJ1-5
abundance: few
len: 17
CDR3aa: CASSLARGTGGNQPQHF
CDR3nt: TGTGCCAGCAGCTTAGCGAGGGGGACAGGGGGCAATCAGCCCCAGCATTTT

v_gene: TRBV6-2/TRBV6-3
d_gene: TRBD2
j_gene: TRBJ2-1
abundance: .
len: 17
CDR3aa: CASSYRRGPSGLNEQFF
CDR3nt: TGTGCCAGCAGTTACCGCCGAGGGCCTAGCGGGTTGAATGAGCAGTTCTTC

v_gene: TRBV7-8
d_gene: .
j_gene: TRBJ2-7
abundance: .
len: 14
CDR3aa: CASSSRTVIYEQYF
CDR3nt: TGTGCCAGCAGCTCCCGGACAGTTATATACGAGCAGTACTTC

v_gene: TRBV6-5
d_gene: .
j_gene: TRBJ1-1
abundance: few
len: 15
CDR3aa: CASTSSFKGVTEAFF
CDR3nt: TGTGCCAGCACTTCTTCCTTTAAGGGGGTCACTGAAGCTTTCTTT

v_gene: TRBV19
d_gene: TRBD2
j_gene: TRBJ2-3
abundance: .
len: 17
CDR3aa: CASSIGSSGTFTDTQYF
CDR3nt: TGTGCCAGTAGTATAGGGAGTAGCGGGACTTTTACAGATACGCAGTATTTT

v_gene: TRBV2
d_gene: TRBD2
j_gene: TRBJ2-7
abundance: .
len: 17
CDR3aa: CASRGGTAGGPRSEQYF
CDR3nt: TGTGCCAGCAGGGGGGGCACAGCGGGAGGTCCAAGGAGCGAGCAGTACTTC

v_gene: TRBV7-9
d_gene: .
j_gene: TRBJ1-1
abundance: .
len: 13
CDR3aa: CASSSRQAAEAFF
CDR3nt: TGTGCCAGCAGCTCCCGACAGGCAGCTGAAGCTTTCTTT

v_gene: TRBV29-1
d_gene: .
j_gene: TRBJ1-1
abundance: many
len: 13
CDR3aa: CSVAKAANTEAFF
CDR3nt: TGCAGCGTTGCTAAGGCGGCGAACACTGAAGCTTTCTTT

v_gene: TRBV30
d_gene: .
j_gene: TRBJ1-2
abundance: .
len: 13
CDR3aa: CASSRGTESGYTF
CDR3nt: TGTGCCTCATCTCGGGGGACGGAGAGCGGCTACACCTTC

v_gene: TRBV9
d_gene: .
j_gene: TRBJ1-2
abundance: .
len: 16
CDR3aa: CASSGGLRTTKNGYTF
CDR3nt: TGTGCCAGCAGCGGGGGACTTAGAACCACTAAAAATGGCTACACCTTC

v_gene: TRBV5-1
d_gene: TRBD2
j_gene: TRBJ2-2
abundance: .
len: 15
CDR3aa: CASSLVLAATGELFF
CDR3nt: TGCGCCAGCAGCTTGGTGCTAGCGGCCACCGGGGAGCTGTTTTTT

v_gene: TRBV7-9
d_gene: TRBD1
j_gene: TRBJ2-1
abundance: .
len: 14
CDR3aa: CASSLGTGVHEQFF
CDR3nt: TGTGCCAGCAGCTTAGGGACAGGGGTCCATGAGCAGTTCTTC

v_gene: TRBV11-3
d_gene: .
j_gene: TRBJ2-5
abundance: few
len: 17
CDR3aa: CASSISVGPSLQETQYF
CDR3nt: TGTGCCAGCAGCATAAGCGTAGGACCTAGCCTACAAGAGACCCAGTACTTC

v_gene: TRBV28
d_gene: .
j_gene: TRBJ1-1
abundance: once
len: 14
CDR3aa: CASSLLTVNTEAFF
CDR3nt: TGTGCCAGCAGCTTATTGACAGTGAACACTGAAGCTTTCTTT

v_gene: TRBV18
d_gene: TRBD1
j_gene: TRBJ1-2
abundance: .
len: 17
CDR3aa: CASSPSAEGAVGYGYTF
CDR3nt: TGTGCCAGCTCACCTTCGGCGGAGGGGGCTGTTGGCTATGGCTACACCTTC

v_gene: TRBV10-2
d_gene: TRBD2
j_gene: TRBJ2-3
abundance: .
len: 20
CDR3aa: CASSSLSGTSGRARTDTQYF
CDR3nt: TGCGCCAGCAGTTCACTGTCCGGGACTAGCGGGAGGGCCCGCACAGATACGCAGTATTTT

v_gene: TRBV5-4
d_gene: .
j_gene: TRBJ1-5
abundance: .
len: 14
CDR3aa: CASSTGGGDQPQHF
CDR3nt: TGTGCCAGCAGCACCGGAGGGGGGGATCAGCCCCAGCATTTT

v_gene: TRBV19
d_gene: TRBD2
j_gene: TRBJ2-2
abundance: .
len: 15
CDR3aa: CASSTGGSNTGELFF
CDR3nt: TGTGCCAGTAGTACGGGGGGTTCGAACACCGGGGAGCTGTTTTTT

v_gene: TRBV5-1
d_gene: TRBD1
j_gene: TRBJ2-7
abundance: .
len: 14
CDR3aa: CASSRGTGTYEQYF
CDR3nt: TGCGCCAGCAGCAGAGGGACAGGGACCTACGAGCAGTACTTC

v_gene: TRBV5-4
d_gene: TRBD1
j_gene: TRBJ1-4
abundance: .
len: 15
CDR3aa: CASSETQGAWEKLFF
CDR3nt: TGTGCCAGCAGCGAGACACAGGGGGCTTGGGAAAAACTGTTTTTT

v_gene: TRBV4-1
d_gene: TRBD1
j_gene: TRBJ2-2
abundance: .
len: 15
CDR3aa: CASNKAQGYTGELFF
CDR3nt: TGCGCCAGCAACAAAGCACAGGGGTACACCGGGGAGCTGTTTTTT

v_gene: TRBV4-2
d_gene: .
j_gene: TRBJ1-1
abundance: few
len: 13
CDR3aa: CASREGQNTEAFF
CDR3nt: TGTGCCAGCAGAGAGGGACAGAACACTGAAGCTTTCTTT

v_gene: TRBV18
d_gene: .
j_gene: TRBJ1-3
abundance: .
len: 12
CDR3aa: CASSPPRNTIYF
CDR3nt: TGTGCCAGCTCACCCCCCAGAAACACCATATATTTT

v_gene: TRBV11-2
d_gene: TRBD2
j_gene: TRBJ2-1
abundance: .
len: 15
CDR3aa: CASSWSGMTYNEQFF
CDR3nt: TGTGCCAGCAGCTGGAGCGGGATGACCTACAATGAGCAGTTCTTC